One and the same sample provided the 25 T cell receptor beta chains below, sequenced in a study of beta chain features in type 1 diabetes. The study, taken as a whole, reports: Type 1 diabetes patients showed a moderate but significant shortening of TCRB CDR3s in all four CD4+ subsets.

Isolated RNA was reverse transcribed in full, so expressed TCRB transcripts were sequenced. Sequencing was performed with immunoSEQ multiplex PCR; in TCRdb, only in-frame clones are kept and a portion is missing. The sample has about 53,000 clones, under 75% seen once. Their recognized antigens are unknown. Sequencing used stem cell memory CD4+ T cells from blood. These receptors originate from a woman in her twenties or thirties with type 1 diabetes.

This chain uses TRBV13 with TRBJ2-1, with 8 bases that match TRBD2. The junction had 5 bases not matched to a gene; V was cut back by 7 bases and J by 0 bases. The germline V gene has CDR1 PRHDT and CDR2 FYEKMQ (reference sequence). The CDR3 has 15 amino acids. CDR3 region: CASIPGTSSYNEQFF. The CDR3 bases are TGTGCCAGCATCCCAGGGACTAGCTCCTACAATGAGCAGTTCTTC.

This clone appeared a few times. The V call is TRBV7-9, the J call TRBJ2-1, with 9 bases identical to TRBD1. The V gene end was trimmed by 4 bases and the J gene end by 4 bases; junction bases not matched to a gene: 11. Germline CDR1 reads SEHNR; CDR2 reads FQNEAQ (reference sequence). The CDR3 extends over 17 amino acids. The chain's CDR3 is CASSSSLDRGGYNEQFF. The CDR3, as DNA: TGTGCCAGCAGCTCGAGCTTGGACAGGGGCGGGTACAATGAGCAGTTCTTC.

This sequence joins TRBV6-5 and TRBJ2-3; 9 positions match TRBD1. CDR3 length: 15 amino acids. V lost 6 bases, J lost 1 base, and 5 bases stayed unmatched. Germline V gene data show CDR1 as MNHEY and CDR2 as SVGAGI. CDR3 DNA: TGTGCCAGCAGGGCCTGGGACAGGGGCACAGATACGCAGTATTTT. Translated: CASRAWDRGTDTQYF.

The genes are TRBV21-1 and TRBJ2-5; the tabulated D call, TRBD1, remains unverified against the DNA. TRBV21-1 is an annotated pseudogene. The CDR3 consists of 15 residues. CDR3 in amino acids: CASGVTGGDAETQYF. In DNA form, the CDR3 reads TGTGCCAGCGGGGTGACAGGGGGCGATGCAGAGACCCAGTACTTC.

This chain's CDR3 is CASGPSGSRYEQYF. The CDR3 DNA reads as TGTGCCAGCGGCCCTAGCGGGAGTAGGTACGAGCAGTACTTC. The chain employs TRBV19 and TRBJ2-7; 10 bases map to TRBD2. This CDR3 spans 14 amino acids. V gave up 9 bases and J gave up 4 bases; unmatched junction bases: 9. The germline gives CDR1 LNHDA, CDR2 SQIVND (reference sequence).

This clone was counted only a few times. The rearrangement joins TRBV29-1 to TRBJ2-2; 13 bases map to TRBD2. Germline lookup yields CDR1 SQVTM and CDR2 ANQGSEA. The CDR3 is 15 residues long. Trimming at V came to 7 bases and at J to 2 bases, leaving 4 bases not matched to a gene. The CDR3: CSAGGLAGNTGELFF. Here the CDR3 DNA reads TGCAGCGCGGGGGGACTAGCGGGAAACACCGGGGAGCTGTTTTTT.

This clone was counted only a few times. The J gene is TRBJ2-3, the V gene TRBV5-1, with 10 bases that match TRBD1. The CDR3 is 16 residues long. Germline CDR1 reads SGHRS; CDR2 reads YFSETQ. Losses at the gene ends were 3 bases for V and 5 bases for J; bases not matched to a gene: 9. The CDR3: CASSSADRGPKDTQYF. The CDR3 DNA sequence: TGCGCCAGCAGCTCAGCAGACAGGGGGCCTAAAGATACGCAGTATTTT. Combining the CDR3 with reference TRBV5-1 and TRBJ2-3 gives the whole variable domain KAGVTQTPRYLIKTRGQQVTLSCSPISGHRSVSWYQQTPGQGLQFLFEYFSETQRNKGNFPGRFSGRQFSNSRSEMNVSTLELGDSALYLCASSSADRGPKDTQYFGPGTRLTVL.

The chain has TRBV7-9 and TRBJ2-5; D is perhaps TRBD2 (5 bases). The CDR3 totals 12 residues. V was clipped by 4 bases and J by 5 bases, with 8 bases between them. Germline assignment: CDR1 SEHNR and CDR2 FQNEAQ (reference sequence). CDR3 nucleotide sequence: TGTGCCAGCAGCTACCGGAGGGAGACCCAGTACTTC. Its translation is CASSYRRETQYF.

This clone was found a few times. The chain uses TRBV5-1 and TRBJ2-1; the match to TRBD2 covers 14 bases. This CDR3 is 16 amino acids long. The V and J ends lost 4 bases and 9 bases, in that order; junction bases with no gene match: 9. Germline values: CDR1 SGHRS, CDR2 YFSETQ. For the CDR3, the DNA is TGCGCCAGCAGCCCCCAGACTAGCGGGAGGGACGCTGAGCAGTTCTTC. Translation gives CASSPQTSGRDAEQFF.

A few counts support this clone. The rearrangement uses TRBV7-9 and TRBJ1-1, with a weak D call TRBD1 (5 bases). The CDR3 is made up of 13 amino acids. Trimming removed 11 bases at V and 1 base at J, with 14 bases between. Germline CDR1 reads SEHNR; CDR2 reads FQNEAQ (reference sequence). The CDR3 nucleotides read TGTGCCCTCAGGGTCGAAGAGAACACTGAAGCTTTCTTT. This codes for CALRVEENTEAFF. The entire variable domain, with the rest obtained from reference TRBV7-9 and TRBJ1-1, is as follows: DTGVSQNPRHKITKRGQNVTFRCDPISEHNRLYWYRQTLGQGPEFLTYFQNEAQLEKSRLLSDRFSAERPKGSFSTLEIQRTEQGDSAMYLCALRVEENTEAFFGQGTRLTVV.

The rearrangement uses TRBV18 and TRBJ2-7; the D is unclear. CDR3 length: 12 residues. Deletions cut 3 bases from V and 7 bases from J, with 10 bases between. Germline-derived CDR1 and CDR2 are KGHSH and LQKENI. The CDR3 region is CASSPLYGEQYF. The CDR3 nucleotides are TGTGCCAGCTCACCCCTGTACGGGGAGCAGTACTTC.

The V call is TRBV7-6, the J call TRBJ2-5; unclear D gene. V gave up 4 bases and J gave up 2 bases, with 8 bases separating them. There are 13 residues in the CDR3. Germline CDR1 and CDR2: SGHVS and FNYEAQ. This CDR3 reads CASSSGFQETQYF. The CDR3, as DNA: TGTGCCAGCAGCTCCGGGTTTCAAGAGACCCAGTACTTC.

The V call is TRBV10-1, the J call TRBJ2-5, with 7 nucleotides matching TRBD1. The CDR3 consists of 14 residues. CDR1 is WNHNN and CDR2 is SYGVQD in the germline V gene (reference sequence). The junction had 6 bases not matched to a gene; V was cut back by 6 bases and J by 2 bases. The CDR3 loop reads CASSRDSHQETQYF. The CDR3 DNA reads as TGCGCCAGCAGCCGGGACAGTCATCAAGAGACCCAGTACTTC.

This rearrangement joins TRBV5-1 to TRBJ1-1, with TRBD1 as a possible D gene (5 bases). The V end lost 7 bases, the J end lost 1 base, and 11 bases lay between the germline ends. This CDR3 has 13 amino acids. Per germline, CDR1 SGHRS and CDR2 YFSETQ. CDR3 in DNA: TGCGCCAGCCAAGTCGACAGGAACACTGAAGCTTTCTTT. Protein: CASQVDRNTEAFF.

The chain couples TRBV5-1 to TRBJ2-5; 8 bases fit TRBD1. CDR1 and CDR2 (germline): SGHRS, YFSETQ. V lost 4 bases and J lost 1; bases outside the gene matches: 9. The CDR3 contains 16 residues. The CDR3 nucleotides read TGCGCCAGCAGCCGGGGACAGGAGTGGCGCCAAGAGACCCAGTACTTC. It yields the protein CASSRGQEWRQETQYF.

Concerning this clone itself: At one of its ends the junction is not consistent with the germline gene, which may arise from a read error. The chain is built from TRBV20-1 and TRBJ2-1; possibly TRBD2 for D (6 bases). There are 11 residues in the CDR3. In germline, CDR1 is DFQATT, CDR2 SNEGSKA (reference sequence). The CDR3 sequence is CSASSGDKGLF. The CDR3 region has the DNA TGCAGTGCTAGTTCGGGAGACAAAGGGCTCTTC.

This clone was picked up one time. The rearrangement uses TRBV19 and TRBJ2-2; 8 bases fit TRBD2. The V and J ends lost 7 bases and 8 bases, in that order; junction bases with no gene match: 24. This CDR3 is built from 19 residues. The germline CDR1 and CDR2 sequences are LNHDA and SQIVND (reference sequence). CDR3 in DNA: TGTGCCAGTACCCCCAGGGACCCAAGGGTAGCGGGAAACTTAGGGGAGCTGTTTTTT. This encodes CASTPRDPRVAGNLGELFF.

V and J are TRBV20-1 and TRBJ2-5, with TRBD1 identical over 8 bases. Germline V lookup: CDR1 DFQATT, CDR2 SNEGSKA (reference sequence). The V segment lost 8 bases and the J segment 5 bases; nucleotides outside the gene matches: 4. The CDR3 runs 11 residues. CDR3 DNA sequence: TGCAGTTATAGACAGGGGGAGACCCAGTACTTC. Protein sequence: CSYRQGETQYF.

This chain links TRBV30 with TRBJ2-2; 7 bases fit TRBD2. CDR1 GTSNPN and CDR2 SVGIG come from the germline V gene (reference sequence). With V trimmed by 4 bases and J by 1 base, 0 bases remained unmatched. The CDR3 contains 13 residues. The CDR3 DNA reads as TGTGCCTGGACTAGCGGGAACACCGGGGAGCTGTTTTTT. This gives the protein CAWTSGNTGELFF.

The chain uses TRBV29-1 and TRBJ2-3; tentative D call: TRBD2 (5 bases). The CDR3 is made up of 16 amino acids. Trimming removed 1 base at V and 1 base at J, with 15 bases between. The germline CDR1 and CDR2 sequences are SQVTM and ANQGSEA. This CDR3 reads CSVEGARELGTDTQYF. Here the CDR3 DNA reads TGCAGCGTTGAAGGGGCCCGGGAACTCGGCACAGATACGCAGTATTTT.

About this clone itself: One end of the junction fails to match germline, which may point to a read error. V usage is TRBV7-9 and J usage is TRBJ2-7; D call uncertain. Germline loops: CDR1 SEHNR, CDR2 FQNEAQ (reference sequence). This CDR3 is 12 amino acids long. The CDR3 DNA follows: TGTGCCAGCAGCTTAGCGACACGGATGGCCTCTTTC. This codes for CASSLATRMASF.

This rearrangement joins TRBV2 to TRBJ2-7, with 9 bases matching TRBD1. V trimming: 2 bases; J trimming: 1 base; junction bases outside the gene matches: 9. The CDR3 covers 17 residues. In germline, CDR1 is SNHLY, CDR2 FYNNEI. The CDR3 DNA reads as TGTGCCAGCAGTGAAAGTTTCGGACAGGGGATATCCTACGAGCAGTACTTC. This gives the protein CASSESFGQGISYEQYF.

V is TRBV29-1 and J is TRBJ2-1, with 10 positions matching TRBD2. From germline, CDR1 is SQVTM and CDR2 ANQGSEA. The CDR3 covers 14 residues. V lost 5 bases, J lost 2 bases, and 3 bases stayed unmatched. The CDR3 nucleotides are TGCAGCGTTCGGCTAGCGGGAGCCTACAATGAGCAGTTCTTC. Protein product: CSVRLAGAYNEQFF.

This sequence joins TRBV19 and TRBJ1-5; 8 bases fit TRBD1. V shed 8 bases, J shed 5 bases, and the junction held 11 bases outside the gene matches. The CDR3 extends over 15 amino acids. Germline V gives CDR1 LNHDA, CDR2 SQIVND (reference sequence). The CDR3 bases are TGTGCCAGTGACCCCTATCGGGACAGGTATCAGCCCCAGCATTTT. Its protein is CASDPYRDRYQPQHF.

This clone was observed a handful of times. J is TRBJ1-1 and V is TRBV19; D unresolved. In germline, CDR1 is LNHDA, CDR2 SQIVND (reference sequence). This CDR3 has 16 amino acids. V dropped 3 bases and J dropped 4 bases, with 18 bases sitting between them. The CDR3 is CASSISLGEGGTEAFF. The DNA of the CDR3 is TGTGCCAGTAGTATTAGTTTGGGTGAGGGAGGCACTGAAGCTTTCTTT.